This T cell receptor (beta chain) is from a study of human T cells and chemical hapten exposure (dated by TCRdb to the early 2020s). For the study in its entirety: Libraries were combined into a pool for sequencing, and differences in TCR yield between samples came mainly from small differences in library volumes within the pool. Each blood RNA sample was used to sequence both TCR alpha and TCR beta chains. The study tracked peripheral blood TCR repertoire changes in vivo during primary and secondary sensitization to the hapten diphenylcyclopropenone (DPC) in alopecia patients. Findings and caveats that apply to the study as a whole: Repeated subsampling changed both the strength of the expansion versus patch-test correlation and the threshold at which that correlation became significant. The number of TCRs above 1 in 1000 frequency did not change with DPC sensitization; there was no evidence of global repertoire structure alterations.

Via the germline V gene (reference sequence), CDR1 is DFQATT and CDR2 SNEGSKA. The germline ends are 6 bases apart after V is trimmed by 3 bases and J by 1 base. Counted from cysteine to phenylalanine, this CDR3 has 12 amino acids. Left in the record is the CDR3 DNA by itself, 36 bases read in frame from the first base. Total RNA was extracted from unfractionated whole blood collected in Tempus Blood RNA tubes. Four or five healthy volunteers served as TCR sequencing controls and were bled at day 0, 2 weeks and 6 weeks. Library method: 5' RACE. For sequencing, an Illumina MiSeq was employed. Library preparation attached unique molecular identifiers to individual cDNA molecules for quantitative, reproducible TCR counting. The paper's processing steps were these. Samples had a median of approximately 93,000 TCRs, with a range from about 23,224 to 700,000. V, J and CDR3 annotation of the TCR reads was carried out using the Decombinator software suite. For PS versus PT1 abundance plots, all samples were subsampled to the same number of TCRs (28,000). Expanded TCRs were defined as absent before sensitization and observed at least eight times at the 2-week time point. In-frame beta chains were kept once TCRdb had trimmed the public reads at Q25 with fastp and called clones with MiXCR. Each record represents a unique CDR3 protein, reported with the most common genes and DNA among its rows. The V and J calls reflect TCRdb's pipeline rather than the authors' work. Recorded for this sample are about 140,000 distinct CDR3 sequences; around 4% of them occurred a single time. Over 1.3% of the sample is held by the ten biggest clonotypes.

The sample holds many counts of this clonotype. Its recognized antigen is unknown. No much larger clonotype is one base removed from it; base qualities were not supplied. Rearrangement joined TRBV20-1 to TRBJ1-1, with the D gene not clear enough to name. This TCR derives from a female donor in good health. At the DNA level, the sequence is TGCAGTGCTAGTGTTAGGAACACTGAAGCTTTCTTT. Its translation reads: CSASVRNTEAFF.